This paragraph reports one TCR beta chain. Its antigen is still unknown. This sample is part of a study of CXCR3-negative and CXCR3-positive naive CD8 T cells. Broader study findings: Naive subsets had comparable surface CD5, so TRB CDR3 properties gauged TCR strength.

The libraries of TRB cDNA were constructed through 5' RACE using UMI labels. From its re-call of the 5' RACE reads, TCRdb lists each CDR3 protein once, without DNA. The table for this sample gives roughly 86,000 distinct CDR3 sequences. CDR3 length: 13 residues. In germline, CDR1 is SEHNR, CDR2 FQNEAQ (reference sequence). The sequenced sample consisted of naive CXCR3- CD8+ T cells from blood. Subset noted: CD45RO-CCR7+CD27+CD95- naive CD8+ T cells lacking CXCR3 (TNR3-). This receptor was taken from a human donor in good health. Some clones in this sample may be carry-over from other donors' samples. The chain uses TRBV7-9 and TRBJ1-1; the D gene TCRdb calls, TRBD1, cannot be checked with no DNA. This CDR3 is CASSPPSYTEAFF.